The 10 T cell receptor beta chains below come from one sample, sequenced in a study of graft-versus-host responses after intestinal transplantation. The repertoire was sequenced with immunoSEQ multiplex PCR; TCRdb's copy has only in-frame clones and lacks some. Of about 37,000 clones in the sample, 87% are singletons; the top ten hold around 17%. Graft specimens yielded both intraepithelial and lamina propria lymphocytes. The material sequenced was ileum tissue, taken almost 210 days after intestinal transplant. The receptors originated from a human patient who received an intestinal transplant, so some T cells may come from the graft donor.

The genes are TRBV10-3 and TRBJ1-1; D ambiguous. CDR1 is ENHRY and CDR2 is SYGVKD in the germline V gene. The V end lost 4 bases, the J end lost 0 bases, and 9 bases lay between the germline ends. This CDR3 is 14 amino acids long. CDR3 nucleotides: TGTGCCATCAGTGCGATTAATCTGAACACTGAAGCTTTCTTT. It translates to CAISAINLNTEAFF.

This chain links TRBV15 with TRBJ2-5; 11 nucleotides agree with TRBD1. The germline CDR1 and CDR2 sequences are LNHNV and YYDKDF (reference sequence). This CDR3 spans 17 amino acids. V trimming: 1 base; J trimming: 3 bases; junction bases outside the gene matches: 7. The CDR3 DNA reads as TGTGCCACCAGCAGAGTTAGGACAGGGGGCGTAAAAGAGACCCAGTACTTC. It specifies CATSRVRTGGVKETQYF.

V gene TRBV25-1 combines with J gene TRBJ1-2, with 7 bases fitting TRBD1. This CDR3 is built from 13 residues. Germline CDR1 reads MGHDK; CDR2 reads SYGVNS. With 7 bases clipped from V and 4 bases from J, the junction kept 6 bases outside the gene matches. The CDR3 protein is CASTIGGSYGYTF. As DNA, the CDR3 is TGTGCCAGCACTATAGGGGGCAGCTATGGCTACACCTTC.

This chain uses TRBV11-2 with TRBJ1-1; D might be TRBD1 (6 bases). There are 16 residues in the CDR3. Trimming took 1 base from V and 0 from J, leaving 12 bases between them. CDR1 SGHAT and CDR2 FQNNGV come from the germline V gene. The CDR3 region is CASSLVGTPMNTEAFF. CDR3 bases: TGTGCCAGCAGCTTAGTGGGGACACCTATGAACACTGAAGCTTTCTTT.

The chain has TRBV11-2 and TRBJ2-3; tentative D call: TRBD2 (6 bases). CDR1 is SGHAT, CDR2 FQNNGV, per germline. CDR3 length equals 14 residues. Between the trimmed V and J ends, which lost 1 base and 5 bases, there was a span of 10 bases. The CDR3 DNA is TGTGCCAGCAGCTTAGTTGTGGGGGGAGATACGCAGTATTTT. This sequence encodes CASSLVVGGDTQYF. The variable domain in full, completed from reference TRBV11-2 and TRBJ2-3, reads EAGVAQSPRYKIIEKRQSVAFWCNPISGHATLYWYQQILGQGPKLLIQFQNNGVVDDSQLPKDRFSAERLKGVDSTLKIQPAKLEDSAVYLCASSLVVGGDTQYFGPGTRLTVL.

The chain links TRBV28 to TRBJ2-1; D may be TRBD1 (5 bases). CDR3 size: 14 residues. From germline, CDR1 is MDHEN and CDR2 SYDVKM. The ends were cut back, 2 bases at V and 4 bases at J, with 9 bases in the middle. As DNA, the CDR3 is TGTGCCAGCAGTTTACGGTACAGGTACAATGAGCAGTTCTTC. As protein: CASSLRYRYNEQFF.

V usage is TRBV28 and J usage is TRBJ2-7; D is unclear. Germline CDR1 and CDR2: MDHEN and SYDVKM. The CDR3 runs 13 residues. Deletions cut 6 bases from V and 2 bases from J, with 11 bases between. The CDR3 loop reads CASRTDGPYEQYF. CDR3 in DNA: TGTGCCAGCAGGACGGACGGACCCTACGAGCAGTACTTC.

The chain joins TRBV9 to TRBJ2-5, with a possible D match to TRBD1 (6 bases). The CDR3 is 15 amino acids. With 0 bases removed from V and 5 bases from J, the gap between germline ends came to 14 bases. In germline, CDR1 is SGDLS, CDR2 YYNGEE. In DNA, the CDR3 is TGTGCCAGCAGCGTAGCTCCAGGGGCTGTCGAGACCCAGTACTTC. Translated: CASSVAPGAVETQYF.

The chain is built from TRBV5-1 and TRBJ2-7; D might be TRBD2 (5 bases). Germline values: CDR1 SGHRS, CDR2 YFSETQ. V lost 2 bases, J lost 1 base, and 7 bases lay in between. The CDR3 covers 13 residues. The CDR3 is CASSLTRSYEQYF. For the CDR3, the DNA is TGCGCCAGCAGCTTAACTAGGTCCTACGAGCAGTACTTC.

This sequence joins TRBV6-5 and TRBJ1-1, with TRBD1 matching 12 bases. V lost 6 bases to trimming and J lost 1 base; unmatched junction nucleotides: 0. Germline CDR1 and CDR2: MNHEY and SVGAGI. This CDR3 contains 14 residues. This CDR3 reads CASRGQGANTEAFF. The CDR3 nucleotides are TGTGCCAGCAGGGGACAGGGGGCGAACACTGAAGCTTTCTTT.